This TCR beta chain was captured in a study of blood T cell repertoires in COVID-19. Study background: T cells, B-cell-depleted T cells, or PBMCs supplied cDNA or gDNA.

V was clipped by 2 bases and J by 4 bases; unmatched bases: 6. CDR1 is SGHDN and CDR2 is FVKESK in the germline V gene. This CDR3 comprises 15 residues. Per the original methods: How many nucleated cells were present was estimated from reference gene primer amplification. The repertoire was sequenced with immunoSEQ multiplex PCR; TCRdb's copy has only in-frame clones and lacks some. V and J calls and clone size follow that table, whereas D and trimming were derived from the DNA. The sample consists of some 200,000 clones, around 86% of them appearing once. In terms of age and location, participants ranged from roughly 18 to 90 years and lived in 24 US areas. Cohort allocation depended upon clinical history that participants reported.

The material sequenced was PBMCs or T cells enriched from blood (not recorded which). The rearrangement uses TRBV14 and TRBJ2-5, with 8 nucleotides matching TRBD1. This receptor was obtained from a man aged 25 to 45 in a cohort exposed to, infected with or recovered from COVID-19 (not recorded which). CDR3 DNA sequence: TGTGCCAGCAGCCAAAGGGACAGGTCGAGAGAGACCCAGTACTTC. Protein product: CASSQRDRSRETQYF.